This TCR beta chain appears in the sequencing data of a study of cytomegalovirus exposure and HLA in healthy donors. This clone was observed once. It was with 60 Vbeta and 13 Jbeta primers that the PCR ran. Assay: immunoSEQ multiplex PCR; the TCRdb copy retains only in-frame clones and omits some. The sample contains roughly 220,000 clones, 80% to 90% of which appear only once. Germline loops: CDR1 SGHAT, CDR2 FQNNGV. Losses at the gene ends were 1 base for V and 5 bases for J; bases not matched to a gene: 5. The CDR3 is 14 amino acids. Sequencing was done on a sample of PBMCs. The genes are TRBV11-2 and TRBJ2-7; 7 nucleotides agree with TRBD1. The receptor's source is a man younger than 40 in good health and CMV-seronegative. Here the CDR3 DNA reads TGTGCCAGCAGCTTAGGCGACAGGGCCCACGAGCAGTACTTC. This translates into CASSLGDRAHEQYF.